Shown below are 10 T cell receptor beta chains from a single sample sequenced in a study of CD8 T cells in Susac syndrome. About 0.5 to 1 ug RNA was reverse transcribed with random hexamers. TCRdb re-analysed the immunoSEQ multiplex PCR reads in MiXCR, keeping a single row per CDR3 protein. The sample records 90,000 to 150,000 distinct CDR3 sequences, roughly 92% being singletons. What was sequenced was CD8+ T cells from PBMCs. The origin of the receptors is a human donor in good health.

The chain uses TRBV12-3 or TRBV12-4 and TRBJ2-3, with a weak D call TRBD1 (5 bases). The V end lost 5 bases, the J end lost 6 bases, and 18 bases lay between the germline ends. CDR3 length: 15 amino acids. CDR3 sequence: CASSPGMMSADTQYF. CDR3 nucleotide sequence: TGTGCCAGCAGTCCAGGGATGATGAGTGCTGATACGCAGTATTTT.

The sample holds one count of this clonotype. The chain is built from TRBV19 and TRBJ2-7; 9 bases are a match to TRBD2. Germline V gives CDR1 LNHDA, CDR2 SQIVND (reference sequence). V lost 5 bases, J lost 3 bases, and 5 bases stayed unmatched. The CDR3 consists of 14 residues. The CDR3 DNA sequence: TGTGCCAGTAGTCTTAGCGGGAGAGTCTACGAGCAGTACTTC. It encodes CASSLSGRVYEQYF.

This chain connects TRBV2 to TRBJ1-1; TRBD1 is a possible D gene (5 bases). CDR1 and CDR2 from the germline V gene are SNHLY and FYNNEI. The CDR3 runs 14 residues. The V end was cut by 1 base, the J end by 7 bases, with 13 bases between. CDR3 amino acids: CASSEGRTRNEAFF. For the CDR3, the DNA is TGTGCCAGCAGTGAAGGTCGGACACGGAATGAAGCTTTCTTT.

This clonotype showed up just a few times. The chain links TRBV20-1 to TRBJ2-7; a weak D match, TRBD1 (5 bases). The V end was cut by 3 bases, the J end by 6 bases, with 18 bases between. The CDR3 totals 14 residues. Germline V gene sequence: CDR1 DFQATT, CDR2 SNEGSKA (reference sequence). In nucleotides, the CDR3 is TGCAGTGCTAGGGGCCCAGACAGCCCGGTCGAGCAGTACTTC. This translates into CSARGPDSPVEQYF.

The gene calls are TRBV3-1 and TRBJ2-7, with 7 nucleotides matching TRBD1. From germline, CDR1 is LGHDT and CDR2 YNNKEL (reference sequence). The CDR3 covers 15 residues. The ends lost 3 bases at V and 2 bases at J; junction bases unmatched: 7. CDR3 sequence reads: CASSHWGQSTYEQYF. The CDR3 region has the DNA TGTGCCAGCAGCCATTGGGGACAGAGTACCTACGAGCAGTACTTC.

The genes are TRBV20-1 and TRBJ1-1, with D uncertain. The CDR3 consists of 13 residues. The germline V gene has CDR1 DFQATT and CDR2 SNEGSKA (reference sequence). V was cut by 6 bases and J by 5 bases, with 16 bases left in between. DNA of the CDR3: TGCAGTGCGAGCGGGGAACCGGGGACTGAAGCTTTCTTT. Its translation: CSASGEPGTEAFF.

V is TRBV2 and J is TRBJ1-5; unclear D gene. V was cut by 2 bases and J by 4 bases, with 9 bases left in between. Germline-derived CDR1 and CDR2 are SNHLY and FYNNEI. The CDR3 length is 14 residues. The CDR3, as DNA: TGTGCCAGCAGTGAAATCGGTGTAAATCAGCCCCAGCATTTT. Translating it yields CASSEIGVNQPQHF.

V usage is TRBV9 and J usage is TRBJ2-5; D uncertain. The V gene's germline CDR1 is SGDLS and CDR2 YYNGEE. Trimming left V 0 bases short and J 2 bases short, with 8 bases between. There are 14 residues in the CDR3. The CDR3 is CASSVDWKQETQYF. CDR3 coding DNA: TGTGCCAGCAGCGTAGATTGGAAGCAAGAGACCCAGTACTTC. Full variable domain (outside the CDR3, taken from reference TRBV9 and TRBJ2-5): DSGVTQTPKHLITATGQRVTLRCSPRSGDLSVYWYQQSLDQGLQFLIQYYNGEERAKGNILERFSAQQFPDLHSELNLSSLELGDSALYFCASSVDWKQETQYFGPGTRLLVL.

J is TRBJ1-1 and V is TRBV4-1; 7 nucleotides match TRBD1. Germline V CDR1 and CDR2: MGHRA, YSYEKL. V gave up 0 bases and J gave up 7 bases; unmatched junction bases: 5. The CDR3 spans 14 residues. CDR3 sequence reads: CASSQDGGGGEAFF. The CDR3 nucleotides are TGCGCCAGCAGCCAAGATGGAGGGGGCGGTGAAGCTTTCTTT.

This chain joins TRBV6-5 and TRBJ2-1; the match to TRBD1 covers 7 bases. This CDR3 region has 14 residues. The trim removed 2 bases at V and 2 bases at J, leaving 0 bases unmatched. Looked up from germline, CDR1 is MNHEY and CDR2 is SVGAGI. The CDR3 DNA follows: TGTGCCAGCAGTTACAGGGGGCCCTACAATGAGCAGTTCTTC. Protein: CASSYRGPYNEQFF.